This entry concerns a single T cell receptor beta chain. Its antigen is currently unknown. This record comes from a study of monozygotic twins with cystic fibrosis. Study results and limitations: Median Simpson clonality of 0.0095 suggested naive T cells predominated. Monozygotic CF twins shared more identical nucleotide clonotypes than unrelated patients.

This CDR3 is 14 amino acids long. Trimming removed 0 bases at V and 8 bases at J, with 10 bases between. Per the germline V gene, CDR1 is MNHEY and CDR2 is SVGAGI. The assay was immunoSEQ multiplex PCR, and TCRdb's table has in-frame clones only and misses some. The sample shows some 19,000 clones, around 97% of them seen only once. This clonotype originated in a woman under 40 with cystic fibrosis. The sequenced sample consisted of blood. The genes are TRBV6-5 and TRBJ2-2, with D unresolved. CDR3 protein: CASSYSLGGGELFF. The CDR3 DNA is TGTGCCAGCAGTTACTCTCTGGGTGGGGGGGAGCTGTTTTTT.